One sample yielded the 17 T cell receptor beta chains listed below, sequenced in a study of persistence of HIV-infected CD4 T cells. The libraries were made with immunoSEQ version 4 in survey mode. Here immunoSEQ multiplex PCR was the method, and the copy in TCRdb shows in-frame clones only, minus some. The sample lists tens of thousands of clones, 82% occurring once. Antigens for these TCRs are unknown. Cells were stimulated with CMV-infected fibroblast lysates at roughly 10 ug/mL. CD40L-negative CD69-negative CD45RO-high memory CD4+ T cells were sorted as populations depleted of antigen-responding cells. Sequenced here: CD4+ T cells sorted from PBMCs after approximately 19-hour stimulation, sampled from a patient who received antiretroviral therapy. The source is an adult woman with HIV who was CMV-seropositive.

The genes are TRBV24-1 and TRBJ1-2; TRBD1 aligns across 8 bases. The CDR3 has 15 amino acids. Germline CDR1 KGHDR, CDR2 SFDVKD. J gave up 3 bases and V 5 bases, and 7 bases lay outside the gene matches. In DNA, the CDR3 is TGTGCCACCAGTGGCGGGACAGGTTTGCACTATGGCTACACCTTC. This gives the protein CATSGGTGLHYGYTF.

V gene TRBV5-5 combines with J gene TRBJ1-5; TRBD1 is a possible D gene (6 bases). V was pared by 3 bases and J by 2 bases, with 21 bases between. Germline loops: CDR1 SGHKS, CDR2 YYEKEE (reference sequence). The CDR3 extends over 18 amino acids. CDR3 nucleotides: TGTGCCAGCAGCTCCAGCCTTACAGGGAATTTTGGCAATCAGCCCCAGCATTTT. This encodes CASSSSLTGNFGNQPQHF.

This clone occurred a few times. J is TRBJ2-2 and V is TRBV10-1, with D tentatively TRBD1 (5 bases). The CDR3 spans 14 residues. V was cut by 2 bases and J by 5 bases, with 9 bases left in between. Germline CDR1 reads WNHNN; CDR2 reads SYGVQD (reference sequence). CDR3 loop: CASSENRLTGELFF. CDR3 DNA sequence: TGCGCCAGCAGTGAGAACAGGCTAACCGGGGAGCTGTTTTTT.

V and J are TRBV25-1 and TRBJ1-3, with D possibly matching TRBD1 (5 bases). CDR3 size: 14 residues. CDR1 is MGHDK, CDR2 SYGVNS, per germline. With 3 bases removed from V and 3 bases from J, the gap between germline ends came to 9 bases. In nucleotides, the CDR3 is TGTGCCAGCAGTGATTGGGGGAATGGAAACACCATATATTTT. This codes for CASSDWGNGNTIYF.

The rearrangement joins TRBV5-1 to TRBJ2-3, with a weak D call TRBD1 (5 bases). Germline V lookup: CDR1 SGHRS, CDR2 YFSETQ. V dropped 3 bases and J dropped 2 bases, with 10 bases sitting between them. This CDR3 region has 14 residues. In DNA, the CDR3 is TGCGCCAGCAGCTCAAAGACAGCCACAGATACGCAGTATTTT. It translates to CASSSKTATDTQYF.

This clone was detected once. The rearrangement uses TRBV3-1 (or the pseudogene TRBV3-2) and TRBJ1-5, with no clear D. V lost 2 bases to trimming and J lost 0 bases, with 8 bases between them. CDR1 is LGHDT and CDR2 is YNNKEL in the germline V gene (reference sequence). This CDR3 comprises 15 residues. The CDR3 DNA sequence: TGTGCCAGCAGCCAAACCACCAATAGCAATCAGCCCCAGCATTTT. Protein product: CASSQTTNSNQPQHF.

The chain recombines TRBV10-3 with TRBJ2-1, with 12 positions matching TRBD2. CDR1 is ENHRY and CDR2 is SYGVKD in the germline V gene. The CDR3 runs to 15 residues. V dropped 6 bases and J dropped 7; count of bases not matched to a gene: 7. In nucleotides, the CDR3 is TGTGCCATCAGCCCCTTCGGACTAGCGGGAAATGAGCAGTTCTTC. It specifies CAISPFGLAGNEQFF.

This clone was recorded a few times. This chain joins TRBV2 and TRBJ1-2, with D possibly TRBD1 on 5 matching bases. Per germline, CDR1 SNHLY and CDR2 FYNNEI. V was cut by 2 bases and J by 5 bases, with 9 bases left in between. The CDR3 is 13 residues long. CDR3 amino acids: CASSEWAGYGYTF. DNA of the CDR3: TGTGCCAGCAGTGAATGGGCAGGGTATGGCTACACCTTC.

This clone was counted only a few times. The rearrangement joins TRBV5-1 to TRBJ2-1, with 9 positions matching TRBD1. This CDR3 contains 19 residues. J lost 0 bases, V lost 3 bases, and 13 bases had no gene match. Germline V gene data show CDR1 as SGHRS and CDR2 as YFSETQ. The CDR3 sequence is CASSSQGAAFLSSYNEQFF. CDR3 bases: TGCGCCAGCAGCTCACAGGGGGCGGCCTTTCTCAGCTCCTACAATGAGCAGTTCTTC.

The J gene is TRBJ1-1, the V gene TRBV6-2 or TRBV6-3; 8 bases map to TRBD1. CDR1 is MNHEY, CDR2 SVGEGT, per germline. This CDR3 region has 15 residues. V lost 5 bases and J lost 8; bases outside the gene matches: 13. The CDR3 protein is CASSNPGQAKEEAFF. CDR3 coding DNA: TGTGCCAGCAGTAATCCGGGACAGGCAAAAGAGGAAGCTTTCTTT.

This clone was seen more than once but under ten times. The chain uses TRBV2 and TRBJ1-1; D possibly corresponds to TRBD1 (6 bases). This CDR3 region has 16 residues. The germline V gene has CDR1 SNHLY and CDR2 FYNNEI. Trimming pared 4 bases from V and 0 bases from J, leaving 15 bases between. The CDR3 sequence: CASSARGGLMNTEAFF. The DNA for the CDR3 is TGTGCCAGCAGTGCCCGGGGGGGGCTCATGAACACTGAAGCTTTCTTT.

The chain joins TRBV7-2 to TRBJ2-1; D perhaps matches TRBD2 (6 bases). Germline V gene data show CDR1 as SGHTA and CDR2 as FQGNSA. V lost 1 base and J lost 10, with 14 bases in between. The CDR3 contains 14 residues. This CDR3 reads CASSLVTSSGEQFF. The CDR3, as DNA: TGTGCCAGCAGCTTAGTAACTAGCTCGGGGGAGCAGTTCTTC.

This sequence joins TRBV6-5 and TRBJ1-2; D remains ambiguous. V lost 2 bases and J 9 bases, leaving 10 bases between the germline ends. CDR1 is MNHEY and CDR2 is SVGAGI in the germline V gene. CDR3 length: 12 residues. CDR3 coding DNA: TGTGCCAGCAGTTACAAAGGCGATCGCTACACCTTC. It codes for CASSYKGDRYTF.

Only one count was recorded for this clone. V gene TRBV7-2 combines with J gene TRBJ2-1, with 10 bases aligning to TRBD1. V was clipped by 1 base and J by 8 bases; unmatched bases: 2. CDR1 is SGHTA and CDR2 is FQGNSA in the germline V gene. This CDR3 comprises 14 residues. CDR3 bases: TGTGCCAGCAGCTTAGGAGGGACAGGGGATGAGCAGTTCTTC. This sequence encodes CASSLGGTGDEQFF.

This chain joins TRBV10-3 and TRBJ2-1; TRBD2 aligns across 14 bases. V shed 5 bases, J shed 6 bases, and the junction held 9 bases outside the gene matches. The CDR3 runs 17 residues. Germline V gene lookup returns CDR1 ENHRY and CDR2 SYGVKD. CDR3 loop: CAISSTGTSGRGNEQFF. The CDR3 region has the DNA TGTGCCATCAGTTCCACCGGGACTAGCGGGAGAGGCAATGAGCAGTTCTTC.

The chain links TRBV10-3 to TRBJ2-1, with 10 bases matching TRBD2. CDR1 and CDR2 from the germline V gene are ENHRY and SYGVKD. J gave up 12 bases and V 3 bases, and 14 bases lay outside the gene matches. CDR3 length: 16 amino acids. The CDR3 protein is CAISDHATSGPTGQFF. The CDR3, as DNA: TGTGCCATCAGTGACCACGCGACTAGCGGGCCCACGGGGCAGTTCTTC.

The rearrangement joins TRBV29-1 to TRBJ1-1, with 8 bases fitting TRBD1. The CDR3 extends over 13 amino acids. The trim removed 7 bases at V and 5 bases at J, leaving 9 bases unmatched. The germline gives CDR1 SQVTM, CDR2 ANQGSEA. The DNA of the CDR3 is TGCAGCGGCGGAGGGCAGGGGGCGACTGAAGCTTTCTTT. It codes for CSGGGQGATEAFF.